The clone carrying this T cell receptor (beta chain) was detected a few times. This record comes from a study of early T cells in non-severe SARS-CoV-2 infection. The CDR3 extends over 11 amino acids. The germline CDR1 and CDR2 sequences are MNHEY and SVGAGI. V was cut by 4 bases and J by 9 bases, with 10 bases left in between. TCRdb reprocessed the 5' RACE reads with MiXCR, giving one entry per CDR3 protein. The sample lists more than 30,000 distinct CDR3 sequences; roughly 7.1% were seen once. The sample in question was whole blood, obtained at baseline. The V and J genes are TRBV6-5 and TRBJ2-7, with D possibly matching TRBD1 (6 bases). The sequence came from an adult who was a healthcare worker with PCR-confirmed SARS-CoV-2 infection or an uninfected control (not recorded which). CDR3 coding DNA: TGTGCCAGCAGTTCAGGGGCGGGGCAGTACTTC. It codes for CASSSGAGQYF.